Below are 5 T cell receptor beta chains sequenced from a single sample in a study of CD8 T cells in Susac syndrome. RNA, at roughly 0.45 to 1 ug, was reverse transcribed with random hexamers. TCRdb re-called the immunoSEQ multiplex PCR reads with MiXCR, one entry per CDR3 protein. This table holds 210,000 or so distinct CDR3 sequences, around 90% found once. Material: CD8+ T cells from PBMCs. These receptors all come from a human donor with multiple sclerosis.

The genes are TRBV5-6 and TRBJ2-3; 13 bases line up with TRBD2. V lost 4 bases, J lost 4 bases, and 3 bases stayed unmatched. The CDR3 is 15 amino acids. Per germline, CDR1 SGHDT and CDR2 YYEEEE. For the CDR3, the DNA is TGTGCCAGCAGCCTGACTAGCGGGAGGCCAGATACGCAGTATTTT. Translated, it gives CASSLTSGRPDTQYF.

The V call is TRBV20-1, the J call TRBJ2-3; 11 nucleotides agree with TRBD2. Germline assignment: CDR1 DFQATT and CDR2 SNEGSKA (reference sequence). The CDR3 contains 16 residues. J lost 5 bases, V lost 2 bases, and 9 bases had no gene match. CDR3 in DNA: TGCAGTGCTAGAAGGCGACTAGCGGGAAAACTAGATACGCAGTATTTT. Residues: CSARRRLAGKLDTQYF.

J is TRBJ2-7 and V is TRBV3-1; 9 bases line up with TRBD2. Germline V gene lookup returns CDR1 LGHDT and CDR2 YNNKEL (reference sequence). The CDR3 has 15 residues. Trimming took 1 base from V and 3 from J; bases not matched to a gene: 4. The CDR3 DNA reads as TGTGCCAGCAGCCAAGGGGGACTAGCATTCTACGAGCAGTACTTC. It yields the protein CASSQGGLAFYEQYF.

CDR3 DNA sequence: TGTGCCAGCAGCTTAGGCCTGGGAGGGAAAGAGACCCAGTACTTC. This encodes CASSLGLGGKETQYF. The rearrangement links TRBV11-2 to TRBJ2-5, with 7 bases aligning to TRBD2. There are 15 residues in the CDR3. Trimming cost V 1 base and J 3 bases; bases outside gene matches: 5. The germline gives CDR1 SGHAT, CDR2 FQNNGV.

The genes are TRBV7-9 and TRBJ1-6, with unresolved D. The CDR3 contains 14 residues. Looked up from germline, CDR1 is SEHNR and CDR2 is FQNEAQ (reference sequence). V was shortened by 4 bases and J by 9 bases, with 13 bases between the two germline ends. This chain's CDR3 is CASSSTTLGSPLHF. The CDR3 nucleotides read TGTGCCAGCAGCTCCACGACCCTTGGTTCACCCCTCCACTTT.